Each of the 29 T cell receptor beta chains below was sequenced from the same sample in a study of identical twins. Each CDR3 protein is one row after TCRdb ran MiXCR on the 5' RACE reads. The sample lists 650,000 to 750,000 distinct CDR3 sequences; about 20% were seen once. These same data were also listed under a study on T cells expressing NK-cell markers.

Material: PBMCs. Receptors originate from a woman aged 18 to 35 in good health.

This chain links TRBV12-3 or TRBV12-4 with TRBJ2-6, with TRBD2 as a possible D gene (8 bases). V was trimmed by 8 bases and J by 0 bases, leaving 17 bases between them. CDR3 length equals 17 residues. The CDR3 loop is CASRQGLGGSGANVLTF. CDR3 in DNA: TGTGCCAGCCGACAGGGACTAGGAGGCTCTGGGGCCAACGTCCTGACTTTC.

This clonotype was detected a few times. The chain employs TRBV6-1 and TRBJ1-3; D might be TRBD1 (6 bases). V lost 8 bases and J lost 7, with 24 bases in between. This CDR3 has 16 residues. Germline values: CDR1 MNHNS, CDR2 SASEGT. The CDR3 DNA follows: TGTGCCAGCGGTAGTTTGGGCAGGGGCAAGAGGAACACCATATATTTT. As protein: CASGSLGRGKRNTIYF.

This clonotype has only a few counts. The chain couples TRBV15 to TRBJ2-5; D ambiguous. Looked up from germline, CDR1 is LNHNV and CDR2 is YYDKDF (reference sequence). The ends were cut back, 0 bases at V and 6 bases at J, with 5 bases in the middle. The CDR3 totals 12 residues. The CDR3 DNA is TGTGCCACCAGCAGAGATCGTCAGACCCAGTACTTC. This encodes CATSRDRQTQYF.

The table lists this clonotype with many counts. A junction boundary mismatches the germline segment, possibly from a read error. Here the CDR3 reads CASSLMTGDSPLHF. As DNA, the CDR3 is TGCGCCAGCAGCCTAATGACAGGGGATTCGCCCCTCCACTTT. The chain is built from TRBV4-3 and TRBJ1-6; TRBD1 matches at 8 bases. Germline V CDR1 and CDR2: LGHNA, YSLEER. The CDR3 contains 14 residues.

The J gene is TRBJ2-1, the V gene TRBV11-3; a possible D gene is TRBD2 (5 bases). Trimming left V 5 bases short and J 3 bases short, with 14 bases between. Germline V gene lookup returns CDR1 SGHNT and CDR2 YENEEA. The CDR3 has 15 amino acids. CDR3 DNA: TGTGCCAGCAGCCTAACAATCGCGGGCTACAATGAGCAGTTCTTC. Translated, it gives CASSLTIAGYNEQFF.

The chain combines TRBV4-1 with TRBJ2-1; TRBD2 might be the D (6 bases). Germline loops: CDR1 MGHRA, CDR2 YSYEKL. The CDR3 consists of 14 residues. The ends were cut back, 6 bases at V and 5 bases at J, with 14 bases in the middle. In nucleotides, the CDR3 is TGCGCCAGCAGGGAGGGCGGGTACAACAATGAGCAGTTCTTC. This sequence encodes CASREGGYNNEQFF.

V and J are TRBV6-1 and TRBJ2-2, with D uncertain. The CDR3 is 13 amino acids. Trimming removed 7 bases from V and 4 bases from J, with 10 bases in between. Germline V lookup: CDR1 MNHNS, CDR2 SASEGT. CDR3 sequence reads: CASTLSATGELFF. CDR3 in DNA: TGTGCCAGCACTCTAAGCGCCACCGGGGAGCTGTTTTTT.

This clonotype was seen only a few times. The chain has TRBV7-9 and TRBJ2-5; D is unresolved. The length of the CDR3 is 14 residues. V dropped 3 bases and J dropped 5 bases, with 13 bases sitting between them. Germline assignment: CDR1 SEHNR and CDR2 FQNEAQ (reference sequence). CDR3 sequence (DNA): TGTGCCAGCAGCTTCTCGCGGAGAGAGGAGACCCAGTACTTC. It encodes CASSFSRREETQYF. Based on the CDR3 plus reference TRBV7-9 and TRBJ2-5, the full variable domain is DTGVSQNPRHKITKRGQNVTFRCDPISEHNRLYWYRQTLGQGPEFLTYFQNEAQLEKSRLLSDRFSAERPKGSFSTLEIQRTEQGDSAMYLCASSFSRREETQYFGPGTRLLVL.

CDR3 sequence reads: CASSWTIQDEQYF. The CDR3 DNA reads as TGCGCCAGCAGCTGGACGATCCAGGACGAGCAGTACTTC. The chain uses TRBV5-1 and TRBJ2-7; D not certain. The CDR3 length is 13 residues. In germline, CDR1 is SGHRS, CDR2 YFSETQ. Trimming stripped 3 bases from V and 5 bases from J, with 12 bases between.

The rearrangement links TRBV2 to TRBJ1-3; TRBD1 might be the D (5 bases). Germline V CDR1 and CDR2: SNHLY, FYNNEI. The V end lost 4 bases, the J end lost 8 bases, and 12 bases lay between the germline ends. CDR3 length: 13 residues. The CDR3 region has the DNA TGTGCCAGCAGTGCGGCTAGGGGTGACACCATATATTTT. This sequence encodes CASSAARGDTIYF.

This clonotype showed up just a few times. The chain uses TRBV4-3 and TRBJ1-1; D gene unclear. CDR1 is LGHNA, CDR2 YSLEER, per germline. The CDR3 sequence is 15 residues long. Trimming cost V 1 base and J 1 base, with 10 bases left between them. The CDR3 protein is CASSQGSRTNTEAFF. The CDR3 bases are TGCGCCAGCAGCCAAGGTTCCAGAACGAACACTGAAGCTTTCTTT.

This clonotype was counted only a few times. This chain connects TRBV12-3 or TRBV12-4 to TRBJ2-1, with D tentatively TRBD2 (6 bases). The length of the CDR3 is 16 residues. V was clipped by 5 bases and J by 5 bases, with 19 bases between them. CDR3 in amino acids: CASSPLGRDSHNEQFF. The CDR3 bases are TGTGCCAGCAGTCCGCTTGGACGGGACTCGCACAATGAGCAGTTCTTC.

This clonotype showed up just a few times. The V call is TRBV4-2, the J call TRBJ2-1; D possibly corresponds to TRBD1 (5 bases). V was cut by 6 bases and J by 8 bases, with 11 bases left in between. The CDR3 runs to 12 residues. The germline V gene has CDR1 LGHNA and CDR2 YNFKEQ. CDR3 in amino acids: CASSPKGHEQFF. The CDR3 coding sequence is TGTGCCAGCAGTCCAAAGGGGCATGAGCAGTTCTTC.

This chain connects TRBV7-2 to TRBJ2-1; possibly TRBD1 for D (6 bases). Germline V gene data show CDR1 as SGHTA and CDR2 as FQGNSA. CDR3 size: 13 residues. The V and J ends lost 4 bases and 5 bases respectively, with 9 bases between them. For the CDR3, the DNA is TGTGCCAGCAGCTCCCGGACAGACAATGAGCAGTTCTTC. Its protein product is CASSSRTDNEQFF. Drawing the rest from reference TRBV7-2 and TRBJ2-1, the complete variable domain is GAGVSQSPSNKVTEKGKDVELRCDPISGHTALYWYRQSLGQGLEFLIYFQGNSAPDKSGLPSDRFSAERTGGSVSTLTIQRTQQEDSAVYLCASSSRTDNEQFFGPGTRLTVL.

V gene TRBV12-3 or TRBV12-4 combines with J gene TRBJ2-3, with D tentatively TRBD2 (5 bases). CDR3 length: 14 amino acids. Trimming removed 1 base at V and 6 bases at J, with 11 bases between. CDR3 in DNA: TGTGCCAGCAGTTTAGGGGCCGGGGTCGATACGCAGTATTTT. Amino acid sequence: CASSLGAGVDTQYF.

This clonotype was detected a few times. The DNA of the CDR3 is TGTGCCAGCAGCTTAGCCCCTAGTTGGTTCGGGGAGCTGTTTTTT. It specifies CASSLAPSWFGELFF. The genes are TRBV7-9 and TRBJ2-2; no reliable D call. The germline gives CDR1 SEHNR, CDR2 FQNEAQ (reference sequence). The V and J ends lost 0 bases and 7 bases respectively, with 12 bases between them. The CDR3 runs 15 residues.

This clonotype has just a few counts. J is TRBJ2-1 and V is TRBV29-1; 12 bases agree with TRBD2. The ends lost 6 bases at V and 9 bases at J; junction bases unmatched: 9. The germline CDR1 and CDR2 sequences are SQVTM and ANQGSEA. The CDR3 spans 14 residues. CDR3 nucleotides: TGCAGCGTCGGAGGACTAGCGGGAAGGGGTGAGCAGTTCTTC. It translates to CSVGGLAGRGEQFF.

This clonotype has more than one count but fewer than ten. The V and J genes are TRBV7-2 and TRBJ2-1, with no clear D. Between the trimmed V and J ends, which lost 1 base and 9 bases, there was a span of 10 bases. This CDR3 is built from 13 residues. Germline V lookup: CDR1 SGHTA, CDR2 FQGNSA. This CDR3 reads CASSLVSVPEQFF. The CDR3 bases are TGTGCCAGCAGCTTAGTATCGGTCCCTGAGCAGTTCTTC.

This clonotype has a count of ten or more. The CDR3 here is CSARDVTGELFF. CDR3 coding DNA: TGCAGTGCTAGAGATGTGACCGGGGAGCTGTTTTTT. The chain joins TRBV20-1 to TRBJ2-2, with D uncertain. The germline V gene encodes CDR1 DFQATT and CDR2 SNEGSKA (reference sequence). There are 12 residues in the CDR3. V dropped 0 bases and J dropped 5 bases, with 4 bases sitting between them.

The gene calls are TRBV20-1 and TRBJ1-5; 7 bases map to TRBD1. With 2 bases clipped from V and 3 bases from J, the junction kept 7 bases outside the gene matches. This CDR3 has 15 amino acids. In germline, CDR1 is DFQATT, CDR2 SNEGSKA (reference sequence). The CDR3 sequence is CSARTGTGDNQPQHF. The DNA of the CDR3 is TGCAGTGCTAGAACCGGAACAGGGGACAATCAGCCCCAGCATTTT.

This chain connects TRBV20-1 to TRBJ2-5; a weak D match, TRBD2 (6 bases). The ends were cut back, 6 bases at V and 4 bases at J, with 18 bases in the middle. Germline CDR1 reads DFQATT; CDR2 reads SNEGSKA (reference sequence). The CDR3 runs 14 residues. CDR3 in DNA: TGCAGTGCCTCCGAGGAGGGCCCTAGAGAGACCCAGTACTTC. Amino acids: CSASEEGPRETQYF.

The V call is TRBV29-1, the J call TRBJ2-1; 8 nucleotides agree with TRBD2. CDR3 length: 14 residues. CDR1 is SQVTM and CDR2 is ANQGSEA in the germline V gene. V dropped 0 bases and J dropped 15; count of bases not matched to a gene: 13. CDR3 protein: CSVEDSSGSPIWFF. Written as DNA, the CDR3 is TGCAGCGTTGAAGATTCAAGCGGGAGTCCCATTTGGTTCTTC.

This clonotype was counted only a few times. The V and J genes are TRBV5-1 and TRBJ1-1; maybe TRBD1 (5 bases). The CDR3 totals 14 residues. The germline V gene encodes CDR1 SGHRS and CDR2 YFSETQ. V lost 3 bases, J lost 4 bases, and 13 bases lay in between. In DNA, the CDR3 is TGCGCCAGCAGCTGGGACCCCTCAGGCACTGAAGCTTTCTTT. Encoded protein: CASSWDPSGTEAFF.

Only a few counts were recorded for this clonotype. This sequence joins TRBV6-5 and TRBJ2-2; D may be TRBD1 or TRBD2 (5 bases each). Deletions cut 3 bases from V and 4 bases from J, with 9 bases between. The CDR3 has 14 residues. CDR1 and CDR2 from the germline V gene are MNHEY and SVGAGI. CDR3 sequence (DNA): TGTGCCAGCAGTTATGGGGGAAGCACCGGGGAGCTGTTTTTT. It yields the protein CASSYGGSTGELFF.

The rearrangement joins TRBV27 to TRBJ2-5; no firm D call. Trimming pared 6 bases from V and 7 bases from J, leaving 9 bases between. Germline CDR1 MNHEY, CDR2 SMNVEV (reference sequence). The CDR3 contains 11 residues. The CDR3 reads CASRVSGTQYF. The CDR3 DNA reads as TGTGCCAGCAGGGTGTCCGGGACCCAGTACTTC.

This clonotype was seen repeatedly, ten times or more. This sequence joins TRBV6-4 and TRBJ2-7; possibly TRBD1 for D (7 bases). The CDR3 consists of 19 residues. Trimming removed 5 bases from V and 0 bases from J, with 26 bases in between. Germline CDR1 is MRHNA and CDR2 is SNTAGT. The CDR3 spells CASSLRWTGGVRSSYEQYF. The DNA for the CDR3 is TGTGCCAGCAGTCTCCGGTGGACAGGCGGGGTCCGAAGCTCCTACGAGCAGTACTTC.

This clonotype has a single count. V and J are TRBV7-2 and TRBJ2-7; a possible D gene is TRBD2 (5 bases). This CDR3 region has 15 residues. Germline lookup yields CDR1 SGHTA and CDR2 FQGNSA. V was pared by 5 bases and J by 1 base, with 15 bases between. Here the CDR3 DNA reads TGTGCCAGCAGCCCTTTGAGGCTAGCTTCCTACGAGCAGTACTTC. It is translated as CASSPLRLASYEQYF.

The chain has TRBV6-5 and TRBJ2-7, with 8 bases matching TRBD2. The V segment lost 2 bases and the J segment 3 bases; nucleotides outside the gene matches: 6. Germline V gene data show CDR1 as MNHEY and CDR2 as SVGAGI. This CDR3 is built from 15 residues. The CDR3 sequence is CASSYRGGLLYEQYF. The CDR3 DNA follows: TGTGCCAGCAGTTACCGGGGGGGGTTACTCTACGAGCAGTACTTC.

This clonotype was detected a few times. The rearrangement uses TRBV20-1 and TRBJ2-5; D gene unclear. CDR1 and CDR2 (germline): DFQATT, SNEGSKA (reference sequence). The germline V and J ends were trimmed by 3 bases and 1 base, with 6 bases remaining between them. The length of the CDR3 is 12 residues. CDR3 nucleotide sequence: TGCAGTGCTAGTAACCTCCAAGAGACCCAGTACTTC. The encoded protein is CSASNLQETQYF.